This TCR beta chain was documented in a study of blood T cell repertoires in COVID-19. The wider study: Samples representing acute and convalescent COVID-19 were sourced from the United States, Italy and Spain. T cells, B-cell-depleted T cells, or PBMCs supplied cDNA or gDNA.

Methods used by the authors: Amplification of reference gene primers provided the estimated nucleated cell counts. Clones were sequenced by immunoSEQ multiplex PCR, and TCRdb holds only the in-frame ones, with some missing. V, J and clone size reflect that table, while D and trimming were determined from the DNA. The sample includes about 280,000 clones, 65% to 90% of them seen just once. V shed 0 bases and J shed 5 bases, with 11 bases lying between them. Germline V lookup: CDR1 LGHNA, CDR2 YSLEER. CDR3 length: 14 residues. The TCR comes from a man aged 45-60 years with active or convalescent COVID-19. The sequenced sample was peripheral blood. J is TRBJ2-7 and V is TRBV4-3; the D gene is possibly TRBD1 (6 bases). This CDR3 reads CASSQDGRGDEQYF. CDR3 DNA sequence: TGCGCCAGCAGCCAAGACGGCAGGGGAGACGAGCAGTACTTC.